This T cell receptor beta chain was identified in a study of T cell responses to AZD1222 COVID-19 vaccine. Germline values: CDR1 SGHRS, CDR2 YFSETQ. CDR3 length: 16 residues. Trimming shortened V by 0 bases and J by 0 bases, and 12 bases separated the two germline ends. Sequencing was performed with immunoSEQ multiplex PCR; in TCRdb, only in-frame clones are kept and a portion is missing. There are about 190,000 clones in the sample; roughly 90% occur only once, and 0.99% lies in the top ten. The sample in question was peripheral blood, obtained on day 0 of AZD1222 vaccination. The chain uses TRBV5-1 and TRBJ1-1, with a tentative D call TRBD1 (5 bases). The sequence was collected from an adult in good health. The CDR3 nucleotides are TGCGCCAGCAGCTTGGCCAACGGGGGATTGAACACTGAAGCTTTCTTT. This codes for CASSLANGGLNTEAFF.